Following are 19 T cell receptor beta chains from one sample sequenced in a study of OX40 agonist ivuxolimab in advanced cancers. Clones were read by immunoSEQ multiplex PCR, and TCRdb kept only the in-frame ones, dropping some. The data hold about 78,000 clones, with roughly nine tenths observed a single time. The source was CD4+ or CD8+ T cells sorted from blood, collected in a trial of the OX40 agonist ivuxolimab. These receptors were taken from an adult with an advanced solid tumor such as melanoma, head and neck, liver or kidney cancer.

V and J are TRBV11-1 and TRBJ1-4; D may be TRBD1 (5 bases). Germline V gene lookup returns CDR1 SGHAT and CDR2 FQDESV (reference sequence). The CDR3 is 15 amino acids. Trimming took 6 bases from V and 0 from J, leaving 11 bases between them. The CDR3 here is CASSRDPATNEKLFF. The CDR3 DNA sequence: TGTGCCAGCAGTCGGGACCCAGCAACTAATGAAAAACTGTTTTTT.

J is TRBJ1-2 and V is TRBV6-5, with 8 nucleotides matching TRBD1. The germline CDR1 and CDR2 sequences are MNHEY and SVGAGI. The CDR3 loop spans 13 amino acids. The V and J ends lost 6 bases and 6 bases, in that order; junction bases with no gene match: 6. CDR3 DNA: TGTGCCAGCAGCCGACAGGGGAGGGATGGCTACACCTTC. Protein product: CASSRQGRDGYTF.

The V and J genes are TRBV7-2 and TRBJ2-6, with 7 bases aligning to TRBD2. The CDR3 length is 19 residues. Per the germline V gene, CDR1 is SGHTA and CDR2 is FQGNSA. V was pared by 2 bases and J by 0 bases, with 10 bases of the junction left unmatched. DNA for the CDR3: TGTGCCAGCAGCTTAAGGAGGGTAGCGGGCCTCTCTGGGGCCAACGTCCTGACTTTC. Translating it yields CASSLRRVAGLSGANVLTF.

The chain employs TRBV5-8 and TRBJ1-4; D uncertain. CDR1 is SGHTS, CDR2 YDEGEE, per germline. The CDR3 has 15 amino acids. Trimming stripped 0 bases from V and 8 bases from J, with 14 bases between. Here the CDR3 reads CASSLVAGSGEKLFF. The DNA of the CDR3 is TGTGCCAGCAGCTTGGTGGCGGGGAGTGGAGAAAAACTGTTTTTT.

V usage is TRBV5-4 and J usage is TRBJ2-5, with a tentative D call TRBD1 (5 bases). Germline V CDR1 and CDR2: SGHNT, YYREEE (reference sequence). V gave up 0 bases and J gave up 2 bases, with 5 bases separating them. The CDR3 has 13 amino acids. CDR3: CASSLDRQETQYF. CDR3 coding DNA: TGTGCCAGCAGCTTGGACAGGCAAGAGACCCAGTACTTC. Full variable domain (missing parts from reference TRBV5-4 and TRBJ2-5): ETGVTQSPTHLIKTRGQQVTLRCSSQSGHNTVSWYQQALGQGPQFIFQYYREEENGRGNFPPRFSGLQFPNYSSELNVNALELDDSALYLCASSLDRQETQYFGPGTRLLVL.

This clone has a handful of counts. The rearrangement links TRBV4-2 to TRBJ1-5, with unresolved D. This CDR3 contains 13 residues. Germline assignment: CDR1 LGHNA and CDR2 YNFKEQ. Trimming cost V 1 base and J 11 bases, with 12 bases left between them. CDR3 in amino acids: CASSQGALETQHF. The CDR3 DNA is TGTGCCAGCAGCCAAGGGGCCCTTGAGACCCAGCATTTT.

The chain uses TRBV9 and TRBJ2-7; D is possibly TRBD1 (6 bases). Germline V CDR1 and CDR2: SGDLS, YYNGEE. The CDR3 sequence is 15 residues long. V was shortened by 0 bases and J by 3 bases, with 13 bases between the two germline ends. The CDR3 sequence is CASSVGGRGYYEQYF. The CDR3 coding sequence is TGTGCCAGCAGCGTAGGGGGAAGGGGGTACTACGAGCAGTACTTC.

This chain connects TRBV10-3 to TRBJ1-2; TRBD1 matches 8 bases. Germline values: CDR1 ENHRY, CDR2 SYGVKD. V trimming: 0 bases; J trimming: 7 bases; junction bases outside the gene matches: 10. The CDR3 runs 16 residues. CDR3 nucleotide sequence: TGTGCCATCAGTGAGTCGACAGGGGTCTACGGGTCTGGCTACACCTTC. Its protein is CAISESTGVYGSGYTF.

The J gene is TRBJ2-7, the V gene TRBV11-2; TRBD2 agrees at 11 bases. The V gene's germline CDR1 is SGHAT and CDR2 FQNNGV. The CDR3 extends over 16 amino acids. Trimming took 5 bases from V and 4 from J; bases not matched to a gene: 10. CDR3 amino acids: CASSPLSGREAYEQYF. The CDR3 nucleotides are TGTGCCAGCAGCCCCCTTAGCGGGAGGGAAGCATACGAGCAGTACTTC.

The chain uses TRBV7-9 and TRBJ1-6; 8 bases align to TRBD1. With V trimmed by 4 bases and J by 7 bases, 9 bases remained unmatched. Germline V CDR1 and CDR2: SEHNR, FQNEAQ (reference sequence). This CDR3 is built from 16 residues. Here the CDR3 reads CASSSTGGARNSPLHF. CDR3 DNA: TGTGCCAGCAGCTCCACAGGGGGGGCTAGAAATTCACCCCTCCACTTT.

Written as DNA, the CDR3 is TGTGCCGCTCGTCCCCGGGGGGCCCGATATACTAGCGGCTACACCTTC. It yields the protein CAARPRGARYTSGYTF. The V call is TRBV28, the J call TRBJ1-2; D perhaps matches TRBD1 (6 bases). V was trimmed by 11 bases and J by 8 bases, leaving 30 bases between them. The CDR3 extends over 16 amino acids. Germline V gene data show CDR1 as MDHEN and CDR2 as SYDVKM.

This chain links TRBV2 with TRBJ2-1, with TRBD2 matching over 8 bases. The V gene end was trimmed by 7 bases and the J gene end by 5 bases; junction bases not matched to a gene: 7. There are 14 residues in the CDR3. Germline assignment: CDR1 SNHLY and CDR2 FYNNEI. The CDR3 coding sequence is TGTGCCAGCACCGTAGCGGGATTCAACAATGAGCAGTTCTTC. Translation: CASTVAGFNNEQFF.

The chain couples TRBV10-2 to TRBJ1-3; D unresolved. There are 15 residues in the CDR3. Germline values: CDR1 WSHSY, CDR2 SAAADI. The V gene lost 3 bases and the J gene lost 0 bases, with 9 bases spanning the gap. In DNA, the CDR3 is TGCGCCAGCAGTGATTTGGGGTCCTCTGGAAACACCATATATTTT. It specifies CASSDLGSSGNTIYF.

This rearrangement joins TRBV5-6 to TRBJ2-1; 8 positions match TRBD1. The CDR3 contains 16 residues. Per the germline V gene, CDR1 is SGHDT and CDR2 is YYEEEE. V shed 4 bases, J shed 6 bases, and the junction held 12 bases outside the gene matches. CDR3 nucleotides: TGTGCCAGCAGCACCCCGGGACAGGCGGTCTCCAATGAGCAGTTCTTC. Translated: CASSTPGQAVSNEQFF. The full variable domain, with the rest looked up from reference TRBV5-6 and TRBJ2-1, is DAGVTQSPTHLIKTRGQQVTLRCSPKSGHDTVSWYQQALGQGPQFIFQYYEEEERQRGNFPDRFSGHQFPNYSSELNVNALLLGDSALYLCASSTPGQAVSNEQFFGPGTRLTVL.

This CDR3 reads CASRAPGLGGTEAFF. CDR3 DNA sequence: TGTGCCAGCAGGGCTCCCGGTTTAGGCGGAACTGAAGCTTTCTTT. This chain links TRBV25-1 with TRBJ1-1; D gene ambiguous. The CDR3 runs to 15 residues. Germline-derived CDR1 and CDR2 are MGHDK and SYGVNS. V lost 6 bases, J lost 5 bases, and 19 bases lay in between.

The chain joins TRBV6-5 to TRBJ2-7; D gene unclear. This CDR3 has 13 amino acids. V was pared by 6 bases and J by 5 bases, with 14 bases between. In germline, CDR1 is MNHEY, CDR2 SVGAGI. In nucleotides, the CDR3 is TGTGCCAGCAGCCACACCCCCGCGCACGAGCAGTACTTC. The encoded protein is CASSHTPAHEQYF.

This chain joins TRBV10-3 and TRBJ2-7; 14 nucleotides agree with TRBD2. The germline CDR1 and CDR2 sequences are ENHRY and SYGVKD. The CDR3 covers 16 residues. V shed 6 bases and J 1 base; nucleotides not matched to a gene: 5. CDR3: CAISARLAGGSYEQYF. In DNA form, the CDR3 reads TGTGCCATCAGCGCCAGACTAGCGGGAGGGTCCTACGAGCAGTACTTC.

The rearrangement links TRBV4-2 to TRBJ1-2; D not certain. Germline CDR1 LGHNA, CDR2 YNFKEQ. The CDR3 totals 15 residues. Trimming cost V 1 base and J 4 bases, with 13 bases left between them. CDR3 nucleotides: TGTGCCAGCAGCCAAGGTCTCCCTTCGGGCTATGGCTACACCTTC. Translation gives CASSQGLPSGYGYTF.

The chain links TRBV5-5 to TRBJ2-5, with a tentative D call TRBD1 (6 bases). V was cut by 3 bases and J by 5 bases, with 17 bases left in between. The germline CDR1 and CDR2 sequences are SGHKS and YYEKEE (reference sequence). CDR3 length equals 15 residues. CDR3 nucleotides: TGTGCCAGCAGCTCCCGAGGACAGAGGGCTGAGACCCAGTACTTC. Translating gives CASSSRGQRAETQYF.